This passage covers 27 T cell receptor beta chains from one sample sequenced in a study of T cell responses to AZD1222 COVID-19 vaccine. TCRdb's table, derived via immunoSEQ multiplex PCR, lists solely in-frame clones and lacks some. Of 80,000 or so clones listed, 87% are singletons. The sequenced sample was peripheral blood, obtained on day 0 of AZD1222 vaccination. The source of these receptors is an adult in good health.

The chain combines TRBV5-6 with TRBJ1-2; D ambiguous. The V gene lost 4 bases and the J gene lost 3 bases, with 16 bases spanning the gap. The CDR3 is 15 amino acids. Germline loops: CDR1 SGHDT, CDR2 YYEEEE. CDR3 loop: CASSLALGRDYGYTF. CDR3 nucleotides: TGTGCCAGCAGCCTGGCTCTCGGGAGGGACTATGGCTACACCTTC. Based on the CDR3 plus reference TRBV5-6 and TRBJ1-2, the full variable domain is DAGVTQSPTHLIKTRGQQVTLRCSPKSGHDTVSWYQQALGQGPQFIFQYYEEEERQRGNFPDRFSGHQFPNYSSELNVNALLLGDSALYLCASSLALGRDYGYTFGSGTRLTVV.

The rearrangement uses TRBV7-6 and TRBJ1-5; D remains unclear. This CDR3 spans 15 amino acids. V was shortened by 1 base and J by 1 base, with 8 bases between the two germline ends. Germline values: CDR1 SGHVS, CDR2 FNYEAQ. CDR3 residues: CASSLEGGSNQPQHF. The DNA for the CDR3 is TGTGCCAGCAGCTTAGAGGGTGGGAGCAATCAGCCCCAGCATTTT.

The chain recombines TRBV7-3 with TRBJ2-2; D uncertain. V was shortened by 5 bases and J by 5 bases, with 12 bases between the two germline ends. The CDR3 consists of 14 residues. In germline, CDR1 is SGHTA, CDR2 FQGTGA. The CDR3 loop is CASSPTKDTGELFF. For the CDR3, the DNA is TGTGCCAGCAGCCCAACGAAAGATACCGGGGAGCTGTTTTTT.

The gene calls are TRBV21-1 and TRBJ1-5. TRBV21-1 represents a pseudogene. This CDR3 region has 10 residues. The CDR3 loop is CAPSNQPQHF. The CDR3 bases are TGTGCTCCGAGTAATCAGCCCCAGCATTTT.

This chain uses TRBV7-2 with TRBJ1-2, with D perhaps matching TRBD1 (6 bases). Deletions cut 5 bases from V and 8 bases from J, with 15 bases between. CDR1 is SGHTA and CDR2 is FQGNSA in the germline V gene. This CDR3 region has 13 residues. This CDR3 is CASSRGTGLGYTF. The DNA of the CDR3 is TGTGCCAGCAGCCGGGGAACAGGGCTAGGCTACACCTTC.

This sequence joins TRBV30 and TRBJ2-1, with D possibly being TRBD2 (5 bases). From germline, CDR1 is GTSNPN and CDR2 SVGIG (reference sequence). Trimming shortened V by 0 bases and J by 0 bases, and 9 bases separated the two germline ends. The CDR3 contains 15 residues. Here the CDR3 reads CAWSVRGSSYNEQFF. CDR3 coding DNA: TGTGCCTGGAGTGTACGTGGGAGCTCCTACAATGAGCAGTTCTTC.

Here the CDR3 DNA reads TGTGCCAGCAGCTCTAGCGGGAGAGGATCCTACAATGAGCAGTTCTTC. It specifies CASSSSGRGSYNEQFF. The J gene is TRBJ2-1, the V gene TRBV11-2; 10 bases map to TRBD2. Germline CDR1 and CDR2: SGHAT and FQNNGV. V was clipped by 4 bases and J by 1 base; unmatched bases: 4. The CDR3 spans 16 residues. The full variable domain, completed using reference TRBV11-2 and TRBJ2-1, is EAGVAQSPRYKIIEKRQSVAFWCNPISGHATLYWYQQILGQGPKLLIQFQNNGVVDDSQLPKDRFSAERLKGVDSTLKIQPAKLEDSAVYLCASSSSGRGSYNEQFFGPGTRLTVL.

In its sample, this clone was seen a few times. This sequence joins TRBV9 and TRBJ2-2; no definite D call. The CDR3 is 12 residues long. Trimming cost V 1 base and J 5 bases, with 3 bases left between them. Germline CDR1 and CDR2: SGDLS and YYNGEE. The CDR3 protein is CASSVRTGELFF. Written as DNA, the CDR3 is TGTGCCAGCAGCGTAAGGACCGGGGAGCTGTTTTTT.

CDR3 protein: CASSQDSVQGSGGYTF. The CDR3 DNA reads as TGTGCCAGCAGCCAAGATTCTGTGCAGGGGTCGGGTGGCTACACCTTC. The chain combines TRBV3-1 (or the pseudogene TRBV3-2) with TRBJ1-2; perhaps TRBD1 as D (6 bases). V lost 0 bases and J 7 bases, leaving 18 bases between the germline ends. The CDR3 covers 16 residues. Germline CDR1 is LGHDT and CDR2 is YNNKEL (reference sequence).

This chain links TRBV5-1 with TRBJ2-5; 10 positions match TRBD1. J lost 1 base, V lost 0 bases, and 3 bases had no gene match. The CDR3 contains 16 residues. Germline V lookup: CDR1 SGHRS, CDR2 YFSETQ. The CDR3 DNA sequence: TGCGCCAGCAGCTTGGCAGGACAGGGGGGCCAAGAGACCCAGTACTTC. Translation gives CASSLAGQGGQETQYF. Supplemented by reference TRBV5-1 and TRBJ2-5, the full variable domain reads KAGVTQTPRYLIKTRGQQVTLSCSPISGHRSVSWYQQTPGQGLQFLFEYFSETQRNKGNFPGRFSGRQFSNSRSEMNVSTLELGDSALYLCASSLAGQGGQETQYFGPGTRLLVL.

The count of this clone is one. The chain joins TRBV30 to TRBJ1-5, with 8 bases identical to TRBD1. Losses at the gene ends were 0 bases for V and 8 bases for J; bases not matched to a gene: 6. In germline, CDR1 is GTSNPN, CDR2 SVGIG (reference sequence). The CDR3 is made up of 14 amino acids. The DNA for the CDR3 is TGTGCCTGGAGTGTACAGACAGGGGCCGAGCCCCAGCATTTT. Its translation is CAWSVQTGAEPQHF. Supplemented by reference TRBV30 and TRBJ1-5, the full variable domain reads SQTIHQWPATLVQPVGSPLSLECTVEGTSNPNLYWYRQAAGRGLQLLFYSVGIGQISSEVPQNLSASRPQDRQFILSSKKLLLSDSGFYLCAWSVQTGAEPQHFGDGTRLSIL.

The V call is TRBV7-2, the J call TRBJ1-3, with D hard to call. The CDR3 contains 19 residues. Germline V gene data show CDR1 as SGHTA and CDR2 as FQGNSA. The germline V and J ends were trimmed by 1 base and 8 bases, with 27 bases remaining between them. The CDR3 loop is CASSLVDPTAPIGPHTIYF. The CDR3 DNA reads TGTGCCAGCAGCTTAGTCGATCCCACAGCACCCATCGGGCCTCACACCATATATTTT.

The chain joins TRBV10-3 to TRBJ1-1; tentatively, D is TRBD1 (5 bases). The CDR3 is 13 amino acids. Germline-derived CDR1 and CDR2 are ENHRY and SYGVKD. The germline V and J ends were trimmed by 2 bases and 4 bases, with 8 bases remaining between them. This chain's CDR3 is CAISERGGTEAFF. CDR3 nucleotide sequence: TGTGCCATCAGTGAGCGGGGCGGCACTGAAGCTTTCTTT.

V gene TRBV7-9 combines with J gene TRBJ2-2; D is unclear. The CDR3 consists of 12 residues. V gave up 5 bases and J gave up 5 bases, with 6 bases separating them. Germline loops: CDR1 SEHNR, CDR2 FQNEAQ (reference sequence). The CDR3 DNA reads TGTGCCAGCAGCCATAGTACCGGGGAGCTGTTTTTT. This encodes CASSHSTGELFF.

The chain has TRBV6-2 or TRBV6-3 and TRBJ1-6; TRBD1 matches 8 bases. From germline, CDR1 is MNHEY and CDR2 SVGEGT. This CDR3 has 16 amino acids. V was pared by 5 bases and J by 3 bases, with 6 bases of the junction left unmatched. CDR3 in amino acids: CASSHPTGDYNSPLHF. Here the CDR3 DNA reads TGTGCCAGCAGTCACCCGACAGGGGACTATAATTCACCCCTCCACTTT.

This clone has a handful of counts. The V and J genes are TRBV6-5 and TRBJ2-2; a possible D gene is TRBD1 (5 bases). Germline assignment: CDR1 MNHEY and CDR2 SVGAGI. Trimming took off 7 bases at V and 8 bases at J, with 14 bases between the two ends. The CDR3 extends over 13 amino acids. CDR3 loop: CASKRGLRGELFF. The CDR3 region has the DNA TGTGCCAGCAAAAGGGGTTTAAGGGGGGAGCTGTTTTTT.

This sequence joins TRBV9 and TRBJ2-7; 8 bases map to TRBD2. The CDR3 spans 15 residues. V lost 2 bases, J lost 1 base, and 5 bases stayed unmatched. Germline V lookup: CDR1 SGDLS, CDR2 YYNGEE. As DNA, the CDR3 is TGTGCCAGCAGCGTCTCTAGCGGGTTTTCCTACGAGCAGTACTTC. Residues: CASSVSSGFSYEQYF.

The CDR3 here is CASSARGTNTEAFF. CDR3 DNA sequence: TGTGCCAGCAGCGCCCGGGGGACGAACACTGAAGCTTTCTTT. The chain links TRBV5-6 to TRBJ1-1, with a weak D call TRBD1 (5 bases). CDR1 is SGHDT, CDR2 YYEEEE, per germline. This CDR3 contains 14 residues. Trimming took 4 bases from V and 1 from J, leaving 11 bases between them.

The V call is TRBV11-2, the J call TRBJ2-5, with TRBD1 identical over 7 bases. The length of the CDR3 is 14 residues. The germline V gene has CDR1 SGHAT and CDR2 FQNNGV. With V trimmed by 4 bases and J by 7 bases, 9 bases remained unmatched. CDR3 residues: CASSSDRASGTQYF. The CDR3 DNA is TGTGCCAGCAGCTCAGACAGGGCCTCTGGGACCCAGTACTTC.

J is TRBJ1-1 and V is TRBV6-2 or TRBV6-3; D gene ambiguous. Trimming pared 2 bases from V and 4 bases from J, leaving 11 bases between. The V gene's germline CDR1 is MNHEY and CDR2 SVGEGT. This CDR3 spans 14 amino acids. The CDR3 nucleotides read TGTGCCAGCAGTTACGGTTCGGGGAGCACTGAAGCTTTCTTT. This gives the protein CASSYGSGSTEAFF.

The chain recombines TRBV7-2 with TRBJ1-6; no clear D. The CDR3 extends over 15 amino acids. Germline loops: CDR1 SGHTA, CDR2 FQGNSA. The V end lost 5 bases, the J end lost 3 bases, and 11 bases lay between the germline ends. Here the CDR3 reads CASSPSRGYNSPLHF. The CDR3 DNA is TGTGCCAGCAGCCCGAGCCGGGGCTATAATTCACCCCTCCACTTT.

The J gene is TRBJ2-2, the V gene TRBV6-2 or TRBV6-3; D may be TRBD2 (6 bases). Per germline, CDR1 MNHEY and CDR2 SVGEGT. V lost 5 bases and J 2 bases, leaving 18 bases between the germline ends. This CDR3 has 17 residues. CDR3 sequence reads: CASSIRRGGENTGELFF. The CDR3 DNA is TGTGCCAGCAGTATCCGGAGGGGCGGGGAAAACACCGGGGAGCTGTTTTTT.

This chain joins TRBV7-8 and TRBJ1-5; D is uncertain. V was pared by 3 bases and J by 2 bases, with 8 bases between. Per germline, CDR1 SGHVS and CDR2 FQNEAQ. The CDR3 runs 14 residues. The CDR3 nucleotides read TGTGCCAGCAGCTTTGGGCAGGGCAATCAGCCCCAGCATTTT. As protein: CASSFGQGNQPQHF.

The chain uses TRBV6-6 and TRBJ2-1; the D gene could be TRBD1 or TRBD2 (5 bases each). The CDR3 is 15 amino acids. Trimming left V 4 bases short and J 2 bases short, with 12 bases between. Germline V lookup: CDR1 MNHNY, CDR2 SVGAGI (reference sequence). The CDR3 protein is CASSSRDQTYNEQFF. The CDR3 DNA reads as TGTGCCAGCAGTTCCCGGGACCAGACCTACAATGAGCAGTTCTTC.

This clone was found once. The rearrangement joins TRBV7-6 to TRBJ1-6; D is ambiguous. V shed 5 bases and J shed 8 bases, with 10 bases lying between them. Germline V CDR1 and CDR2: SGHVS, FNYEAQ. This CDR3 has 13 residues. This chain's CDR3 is CASSPRSDSPLHF. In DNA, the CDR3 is TGTGCCAGCAGCCCCCGGTCGGATTCACCCCTCCACTTT.

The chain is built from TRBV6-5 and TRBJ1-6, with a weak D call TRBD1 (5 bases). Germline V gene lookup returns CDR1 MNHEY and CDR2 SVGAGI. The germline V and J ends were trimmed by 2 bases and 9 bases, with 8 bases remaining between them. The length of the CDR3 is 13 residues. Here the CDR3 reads CASSYNQGSPLHF. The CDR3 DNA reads TGTGCCAGCAGTTACAACCAGGGTTCACCCCTCCACTTT.

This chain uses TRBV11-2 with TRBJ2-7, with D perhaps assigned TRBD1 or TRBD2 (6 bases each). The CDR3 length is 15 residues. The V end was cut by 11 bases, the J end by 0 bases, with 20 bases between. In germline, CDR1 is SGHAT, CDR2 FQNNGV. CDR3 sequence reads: CASSQVRGASYEQYF. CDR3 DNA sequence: TGTGCCTCATCCCAGGTGAGGGGGGCCTCCTACGAGCAGTACTTC.